This T cell receptor (beta chain) was profiled in a study of cytomegalovirus exposure and HLA in healthy donors. PCR used 60 Vbeta primers and 13 Jbeta primers. Only in-frame clones appear in the TCRdb table, and some are missing; sequencing was by immunoSEQ multiplex PCR. The sample holds roughly 140,000 clones; under 85% are singletons and the top ten take 6.7%. The CDR3 totals 16 residues. Germline CDR1 is WSHSY and CDR2 is SAAADI. V lost 6 bases and J 3 bases, leaving 20 bases between the germline ends. This clonotype originated in a woman aged 40 to 55 in good health and CMV-seropositive. The sequencing sample was made of PBMCs. The chain joins TRBV10-2 to TRBJ1-2; D remains unclear. CDR3 sequence: CASRSGRAREDYGYTF. DNA of the CDR3: TGCGCCAGCAGGAGTGGGAGGGCCCGAGAGGACTATGGCTACACCTTC.